These 11 T cell receptor beta chains originate from one sample sequenced in a study of cytomegalovirus exposure and HLA in healthy donors. Vbeta (60) and Jbeta (13) primers were used in the PCR. TCRdb keeps only in-frame clones here, not all; method: immunoSEQ multiplex PCR. The table has 150,000 to 200,000 clones, around four fifths seen once; the top ten hold approximately 1.5%. The specimen sequenced was PBMCs. All receptors come from a male donor in good health and CMV-seronegative.

The CDR3: CASSLAGQDISGTQYF. CDR3 in DNA: TGCGCCAGCAGCTTGGCCGGACAGGATATAAGCGGGACCCAGTACTTC. This rearrangement joins TRBV5-1 to TRBJ2-5, with TRBD1 matching over 7 bases. V lost 0 bases to trimming and J lost 7 bases; unmatched junction nucleotides: 12. The germline CDR1 and CDR2 sequences are SGHRS and YFSETQ. CDR3 size: 16 residues.

The chain is built from TRBV5-1 and TRBJ1-1; 8 bases agree with TRBD1. Germline-derived CDR1 and CDR2 are SGHRS and YFSETQ. The ends lost 4 bases at V and 4 bases at J; junction bases unmatched: 9. The CDR3 is 15 amino acids. The chain's CDR3 is CASSEGQGITTEAFF. DNA for the CDR3: TGCGCCAGCAGCGAAGGACAGGGTATCACCACTGAAGCTTTCTTT.

V and J are TRBV4-2 and TRBJ1-2; D perhaps matches TRBD1 (5 bases). The CDR3 runs 16 residues. V lost 0 bases to trimming and J lost 4 bases, with 15 bases between them. The germline V gene has CDR1 LGHNA and CDR2 YNFKEQ. CDR3 nucleotide sequence: TGTGCCAGCAGCCAAGAGGTGGGGGGGGGACTCTATGGCTACACCTTC. Its translation is CASSQEVGGGLYGYTF.

This chain connects TRBV9 to TRBJ2-3; 7 positions agree with TRBD1. Trimming removed 1 base from V and 1 base from J; junction bases left unmatched: 0. The CDR3 length is 14 residues. Germline CDR1 SGDLS, CDR2 YYNGEE. CDR3: CASSVQGGTDTQYF. The CDR3, as DNA: TGTGCCAGCAGCGTACAGGGGGGCACAGATACGCAGTATTTT.

The chain links TRBV27 to TRBJ2-7; TRBD2 aligns across 7 bases. CDR3 size: 12 residues. The V segment lost 5 bases and the J segment 6 bases; nucleotides outside the gene matches: 4. Germline V CDR1 and CDR2: MNHEY, SMNVEV (reference sequence). The CDR3 loop reads CASSTGGGEQYF. DNA for the CDR3: TGTGCCAGCAGTACTGGGGGGGGCGAGCAGTACTTC.

This clone turned up a few times. J is TRBJ1-2 and V is TRBV12-2. TRBV12-2 is a recognized pseudogene. The CDR3 is 18 amino acids. The CDR3 region is CASRSFWGRRLINYGYTF. For the CDR3, the DNA is TGTGCAAGTCGCTCCTTTTGGGGTAGGCGACTAATAAACTATGGCTACACCTTC.

This clone was detected once. J is TRBJ1-6 and V is TRBV10-2, with TRBD1 matching 8 bases. The V gene's germline CDR1 is WSHSY and CDR2 SAAADI. The V segment lost 6 bases and the J segment 10 bases; nucleotides outside the gene matches: 14. The CDR3 consists of 16 residues. The CDR3 region has the DNA TGCGCCAGCAGACGGACAGGGCCCAGTTTGCGGTCACCCCTCCACTTT. Encoded protein: CASRRTGPSLRSPLHF.

V and J are TRBV21-1 and TRBJ1-5; no DNA check was done on the table's D call, TRBD1. TRBV21-1 is shown as a pseudogene. CDR3 length: 15 amino acids. The CDR3 loop reads CASSKDRGKDQPQHF. CDR3 nucleotides: TGTGCCAGCAGCAAGGACAGGGGGAAGGATCAGCCCCAGCATTTT.

CDR3 DNA: TGTGCTAGTGATTCATCTAGCGACCCGGGGGAGCTGTTTTTT. Translation gives CASDSSSDPGELFF. The J gene is TRBJ2-2, the V gene TRBV12-5; D may be TRBD2 (6 bases). The germline V and J ends were trimmed by 7 bases and 8 bases, with 17 bases remaining between them. This CDR3 has 14 residues. Germline values: CDR1 LGHNT, CDR2 FRNRAP.

The J gene is TRBJ2-2, the V gene TRBV2, with D perhaps TRBD1 (6 bases). Trimming removed 5 bases from V and 6 bases from J, with 13 bases in between. The CDR3 runs 14 residues. Germline V gives CDR1 SNHLY, CDR2 FYNNEI. Here the CDR3 reads CASSKDSPPGELFF. CDR3 in DNA: TGTGCCAGCAGTAAGGACAGTCCCCCCGGGGAGCTGTTTTTT.

CDR3 loop: CSVSLTGLLDTQYF. CDR3 nucleotide sequence: TGCAGCGTTTCCTTGACAGGGCTTCTTGATACGCAGTATTTT. The chain is built from TRBV29-1 and TRBJ2-3, with 7 positions matching TRBD1. The CDR3 runs to 14 residues. V dropped 5 bases and J dropped 6; count of bases not matched to a gene: 11. Germline CDR1 is SQVTM and CDR2 is ANQGSEA.